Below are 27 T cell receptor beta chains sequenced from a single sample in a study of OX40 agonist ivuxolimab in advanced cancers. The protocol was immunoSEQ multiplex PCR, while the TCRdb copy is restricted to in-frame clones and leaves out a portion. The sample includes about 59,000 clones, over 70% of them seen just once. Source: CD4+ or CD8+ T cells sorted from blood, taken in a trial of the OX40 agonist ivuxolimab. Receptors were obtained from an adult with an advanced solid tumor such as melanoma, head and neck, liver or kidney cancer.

The CDR3 loop is CASSLRPDSSGNTIYF. The CDR3 DNA is TGTGCCAGCAGCCTCAGGCCGGACAGCTCTGGAAACACCATATATTTT. The chain uses TRBV4-2 and TRBJ1-3; a weak D match, TRBD1 (6 bases). V was cut by 4 bases and J by 0 bases, with 13 bases left in between. Germline loops: CDR1 LGHNA, CDR2 YNFKEQ. This CDR3 is 16 amino acids long.

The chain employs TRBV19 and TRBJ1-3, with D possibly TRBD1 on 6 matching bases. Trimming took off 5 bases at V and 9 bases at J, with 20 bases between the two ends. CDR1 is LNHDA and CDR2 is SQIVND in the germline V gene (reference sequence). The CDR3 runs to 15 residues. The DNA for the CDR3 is TGTGCCAGTAGTTCAACTGGGAAGGGGGTCATCACCATATATTTT. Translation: CASSSTGKGVITIYF.

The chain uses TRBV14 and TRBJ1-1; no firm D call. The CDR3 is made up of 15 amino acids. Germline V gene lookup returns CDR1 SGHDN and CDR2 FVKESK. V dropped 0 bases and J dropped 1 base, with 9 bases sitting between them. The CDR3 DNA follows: TGTGCCAGCAGCCAAGATTATCTGCAGAACACTGAAGCTTTCTTT. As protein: CASSQDYLQNTEAFF.

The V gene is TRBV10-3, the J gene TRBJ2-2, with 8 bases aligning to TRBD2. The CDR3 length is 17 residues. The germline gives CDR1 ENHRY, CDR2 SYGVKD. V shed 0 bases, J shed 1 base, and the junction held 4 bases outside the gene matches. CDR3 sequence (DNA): TGTGCCATCAGTGAGTCGAGCGGGAGTTTGAACACCGGGGAGCTGTTTTTT. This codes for CAISESSGSLNTGELFF.

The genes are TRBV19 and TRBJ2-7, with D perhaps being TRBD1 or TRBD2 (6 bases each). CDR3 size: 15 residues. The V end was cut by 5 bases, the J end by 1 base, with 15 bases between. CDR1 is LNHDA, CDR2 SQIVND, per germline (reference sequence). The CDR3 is CASSRSGAQSYEQYF. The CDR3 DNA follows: TGTGCCAGTAGTCGGTCGGGGGCCCAATCCTACGAGCAGTACTTC.

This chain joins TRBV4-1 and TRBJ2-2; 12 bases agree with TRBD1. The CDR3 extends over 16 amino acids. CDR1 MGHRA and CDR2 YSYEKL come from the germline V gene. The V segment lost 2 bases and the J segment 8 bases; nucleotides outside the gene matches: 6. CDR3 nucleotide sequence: TGCGCCAGCAGCCAATTCGGGACAGGGGGCAAAGGGGAGCTGTTTTTT. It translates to CASSQFGTGGKGELFF.

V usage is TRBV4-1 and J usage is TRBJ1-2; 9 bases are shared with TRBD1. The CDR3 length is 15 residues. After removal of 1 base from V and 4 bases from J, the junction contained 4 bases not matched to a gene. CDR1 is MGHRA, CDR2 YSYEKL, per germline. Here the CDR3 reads CASSQGQGGGYGYTF. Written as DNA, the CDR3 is TGCGCCAGCAGCCAAGGACAGGGGGGTGGCTATGGCTACACCTTC.

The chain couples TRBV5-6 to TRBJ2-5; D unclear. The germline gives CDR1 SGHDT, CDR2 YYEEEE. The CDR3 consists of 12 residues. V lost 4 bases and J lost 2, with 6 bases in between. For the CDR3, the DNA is TGTGCCAGCAGCGTAAATCAAGAGACCCAGTACTTC. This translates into CASSVNQETQYF.

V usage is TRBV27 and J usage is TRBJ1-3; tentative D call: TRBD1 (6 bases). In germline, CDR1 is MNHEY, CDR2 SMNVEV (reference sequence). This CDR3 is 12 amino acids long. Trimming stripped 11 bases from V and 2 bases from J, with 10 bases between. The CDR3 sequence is CASRDTGNTIYF. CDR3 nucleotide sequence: TGTGCCTCCCGGGACACTGGAAACACCATATATTTT.

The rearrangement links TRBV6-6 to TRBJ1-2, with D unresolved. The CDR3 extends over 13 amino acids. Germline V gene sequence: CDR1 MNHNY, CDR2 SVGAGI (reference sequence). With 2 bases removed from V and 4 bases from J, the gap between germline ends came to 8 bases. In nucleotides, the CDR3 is TGTGCCAGCAGTTACGACTCCGGCTATGGCTACACCTTC. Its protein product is CASSYDSGYGYTF.

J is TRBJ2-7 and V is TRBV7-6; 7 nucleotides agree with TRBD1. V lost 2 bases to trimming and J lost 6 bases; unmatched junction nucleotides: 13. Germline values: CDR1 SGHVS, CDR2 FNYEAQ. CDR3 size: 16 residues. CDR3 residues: CASSLQTGPYTSEQYF. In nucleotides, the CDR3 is TGTGCCAGCAGCTTACAGACAGGGCCCTACACCTCCGAGCAGTACTTC.

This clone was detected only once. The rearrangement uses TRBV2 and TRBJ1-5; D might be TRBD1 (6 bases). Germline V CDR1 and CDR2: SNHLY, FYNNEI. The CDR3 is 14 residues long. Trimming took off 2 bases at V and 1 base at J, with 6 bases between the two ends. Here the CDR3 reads CASSEQGSNQPQHF. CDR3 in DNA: TGTGCCAGCAGTGAACAGGGGAGCAATCAGCCCCAGCATTTT.

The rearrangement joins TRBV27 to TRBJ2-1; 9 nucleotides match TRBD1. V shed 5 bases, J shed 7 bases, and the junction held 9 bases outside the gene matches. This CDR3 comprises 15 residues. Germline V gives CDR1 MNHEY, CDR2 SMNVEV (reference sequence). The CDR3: CASSPRRTGENEQFF. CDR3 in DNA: TGTGCCAGCAGTCCCCGTAGGACAGGGGAGAATGAGCAGTTCTTC.

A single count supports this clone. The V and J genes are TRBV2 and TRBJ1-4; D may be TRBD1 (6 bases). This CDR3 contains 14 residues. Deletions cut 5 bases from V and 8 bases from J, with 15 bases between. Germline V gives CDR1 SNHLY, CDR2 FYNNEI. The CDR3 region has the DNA TGTGCCAGCAGTAAGGGACCGGGGGCGGAAAAACTGTTTTTT. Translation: CASSKGPGAEKLFF.

DNA of the CDR3: TGTGCCAGCAGCCCAGGCCCGGATTATAACTATGGCTACACCTTC. Residues: CASSPGPDYNYGYTF. The rearrangement links TRBV11-2 to TRBJ1-2, with no clear D. V lost 5 bases, J lost 1 base, and 14 bases lay in between. The CDR3 sequence is 15 residues long. Germline CDR1 and CDR2: SGHAT and FQNNGV.

In nucleotides, the CDR3 is TGCGCCAGCAGGGAAAACAATCAGCCCCAGCATTTT. Its translation is CASRENNQPQHF. The chain uses TRBV10-2 and TRBJ1-5; D is unresolved. V was pared by 6 bases and J by 3 bases, with 6 bases between. Germline V gene lookup returns CDR1 WSHSY and CDR2 SAAADI. This CDR3 comprises 12 residues.

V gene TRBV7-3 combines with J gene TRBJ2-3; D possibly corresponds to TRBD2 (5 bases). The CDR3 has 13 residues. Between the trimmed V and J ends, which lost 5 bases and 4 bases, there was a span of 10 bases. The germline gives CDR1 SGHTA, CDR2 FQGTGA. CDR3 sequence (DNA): TGTGCCAGCAGCCCTCACGGGGCAGATACGCAGTATTTT. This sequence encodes CASSPHGADTQYF.

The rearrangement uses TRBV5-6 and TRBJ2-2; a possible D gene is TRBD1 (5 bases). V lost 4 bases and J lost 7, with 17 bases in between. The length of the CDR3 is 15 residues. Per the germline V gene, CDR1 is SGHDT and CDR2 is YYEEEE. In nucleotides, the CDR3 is TGTGCCAGCAGCAGAAACTCAGGGATCCGCGGGGAGCTGTTTTTT. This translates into CASSRNSGIRGELFF.

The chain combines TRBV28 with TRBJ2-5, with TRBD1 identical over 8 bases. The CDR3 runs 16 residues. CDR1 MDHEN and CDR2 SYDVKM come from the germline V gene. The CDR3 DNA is TGTGCTATTATTCCCGGACAGGGCCCAAGCGGAGAGACCCAGTACTTC. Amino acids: CAIIPGQGPSGETQYF. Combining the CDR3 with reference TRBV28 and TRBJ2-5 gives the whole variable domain DVKVTQSSRYLVKRTGEKVFLECVQDMDHENMFWYRQDPGLGLRLIYFSYDVKMKEKGDIPEGYSVSREKKERFSLILESASTNQTSMYLCAIIPGQGPSGETQYFGPGTRLLVL.

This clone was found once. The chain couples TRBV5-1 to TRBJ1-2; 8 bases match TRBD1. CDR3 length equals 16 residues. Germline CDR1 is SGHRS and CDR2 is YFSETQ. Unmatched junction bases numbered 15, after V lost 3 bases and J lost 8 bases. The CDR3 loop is CASSSDFGQGGRGYTF. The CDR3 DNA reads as TGCGCCAGCAGCTCGGACTTCGGACAGGGTGGCCGGGGCTACACCTTC.

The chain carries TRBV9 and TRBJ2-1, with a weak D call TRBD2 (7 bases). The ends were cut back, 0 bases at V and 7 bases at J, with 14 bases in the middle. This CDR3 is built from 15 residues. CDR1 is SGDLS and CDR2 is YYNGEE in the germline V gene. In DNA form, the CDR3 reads TGTGCCAGCAGCGTAGTGGGGGGGCCTGGGAATGAGCAGTTCTTC. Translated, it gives CASSVVGGPGNEQFF.

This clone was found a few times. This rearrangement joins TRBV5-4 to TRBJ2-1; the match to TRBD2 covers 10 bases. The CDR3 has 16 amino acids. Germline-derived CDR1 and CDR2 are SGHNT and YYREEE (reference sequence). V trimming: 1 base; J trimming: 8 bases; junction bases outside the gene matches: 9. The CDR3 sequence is CASSLSLAGERDEQFF. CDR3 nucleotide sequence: TGTGCCAGCAGCTTGTCGCTAGCGGGGGAGAGGGATGAGCAGTTCTTC.

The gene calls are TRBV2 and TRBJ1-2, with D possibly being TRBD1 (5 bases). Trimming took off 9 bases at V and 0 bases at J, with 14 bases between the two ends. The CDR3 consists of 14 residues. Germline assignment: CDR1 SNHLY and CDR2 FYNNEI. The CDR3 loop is CASARQSPNYGYTF. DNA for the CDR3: TGTGCCAGTGCCAGACAGAGTCCTAACTATGGCTACACCTTC.

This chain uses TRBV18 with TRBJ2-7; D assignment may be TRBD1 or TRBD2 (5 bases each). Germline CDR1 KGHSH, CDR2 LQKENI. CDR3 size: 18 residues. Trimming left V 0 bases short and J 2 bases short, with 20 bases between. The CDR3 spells CASSPPWGNGPNAYEQYF. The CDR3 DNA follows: TGTGCCAGCTCACCACCGTGGGGGAATGGCCCCAATGCCTACGAGCAGTACTTC.

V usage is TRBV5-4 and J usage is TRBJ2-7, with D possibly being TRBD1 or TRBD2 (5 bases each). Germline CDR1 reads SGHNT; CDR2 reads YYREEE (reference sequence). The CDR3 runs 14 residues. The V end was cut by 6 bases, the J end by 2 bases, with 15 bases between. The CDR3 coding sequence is TGTGCCAGCACCCTGGGGGATCCAACCTACGAGCAGTACTTC. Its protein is CASTLGDPTYEQYF.

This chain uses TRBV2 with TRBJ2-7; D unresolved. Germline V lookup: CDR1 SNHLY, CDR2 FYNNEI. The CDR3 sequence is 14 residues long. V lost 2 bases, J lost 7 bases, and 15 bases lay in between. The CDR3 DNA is TGTGCCAGCAGTGAATCCGGGCAGAGCTCTGAGCAGTACTTC. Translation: CASSESGQSSEQYF.

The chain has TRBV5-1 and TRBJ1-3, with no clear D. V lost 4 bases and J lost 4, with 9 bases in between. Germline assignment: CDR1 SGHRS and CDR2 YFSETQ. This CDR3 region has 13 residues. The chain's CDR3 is CASSAEGGNTIYF. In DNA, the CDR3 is TGCGCCAGCAGCGCTGAAGGGGGAAACACCATATATTTT.